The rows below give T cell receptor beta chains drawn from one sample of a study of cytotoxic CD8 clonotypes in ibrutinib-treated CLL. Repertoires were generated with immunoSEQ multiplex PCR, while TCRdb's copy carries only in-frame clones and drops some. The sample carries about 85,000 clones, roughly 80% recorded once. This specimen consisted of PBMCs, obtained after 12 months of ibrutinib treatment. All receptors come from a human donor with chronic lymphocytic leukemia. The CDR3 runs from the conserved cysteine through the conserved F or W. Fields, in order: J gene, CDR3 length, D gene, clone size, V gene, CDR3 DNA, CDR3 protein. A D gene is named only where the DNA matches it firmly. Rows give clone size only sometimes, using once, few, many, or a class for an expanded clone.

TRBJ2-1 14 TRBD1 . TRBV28 TGTGCCAGCACCACCGGACAGGGGGCGGGTGAGCAGTTCTTC CASTTGQGAGEQFF
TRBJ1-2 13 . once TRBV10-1 TGCGCCAGCAGACCCCGGGTCGCCTATGGCTACACCTTC CASRPRVAYGYTF
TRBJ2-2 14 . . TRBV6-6 TGTGCCACAACCCCAACAGGGCTCGGCGGGGAGCTGTTTTTT CATTPTGLGGELFF
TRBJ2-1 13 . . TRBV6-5 TGTGCCAGCAGTCACGCAGAGGGGGTAGAGGGTTTCTTC CASSHAEGVEGFF
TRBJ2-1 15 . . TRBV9 TGTGCCAGCAGCGTAGGTGGGGATGAGTGGGCGGTGCAGTTCTTC CASSVGGDEWAVQFF
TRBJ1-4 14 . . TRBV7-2 TGTGCCAGCAGCTCCCAACCGGGGCCCGAAAAACTGTTTTTT CASSSQPGPEKLFF
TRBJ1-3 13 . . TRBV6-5 TGTGCCAGCACCAGGGACCCCCGGGGCACCATATATTTT CASTRDPRGTIYF
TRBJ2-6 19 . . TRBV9 TGTGCCAGCAGCCCGAGGGGGGCAGGGGTTGGCACTGGGGCCAACGTCCTGACTTTC CASSPRGAGVGTGANVLTF
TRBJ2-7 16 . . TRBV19 TGTGCCAGTAGTATAGATCGGTCGCAGGGATCGGACGAGCAGTACTTC CASSIDRSQGSDEQYF
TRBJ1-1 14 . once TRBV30 TGTGCCTGGAGTGTAAGACACTCGAACACTGAAGCTTTCTTT CAWSVRHSNTEAFF
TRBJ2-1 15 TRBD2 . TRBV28 TGTGCCAGCAGACTAGCGGGAGCGAACACAATGGAGCAGTTCTTC CASRLAGANTMEQFF
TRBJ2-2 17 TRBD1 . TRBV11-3 TGTGCCAGCAGCTTAGCACCGGGACAGGGGGGAACTGGGGAGCTGTTTTTT CASSLAPGQGGTGELFF
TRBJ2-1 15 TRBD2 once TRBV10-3 TGTGCCATCAGCCCCAGCGGGGGCTCCTACAATGAGCAGTTCTTC CAISPSGGSYNEQFF
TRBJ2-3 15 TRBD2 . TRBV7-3 TGTGCCAGCAGCGCCCGGGAGGGGAGCACAGATACGCAGTATTTT CASSAREGSTDTQYF
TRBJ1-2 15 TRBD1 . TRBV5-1 TGCGCCAGCAGCCCCCCAGGTCAGGGGGCTATAGGCTACACCTTC CASSPPGQGAIGYTF
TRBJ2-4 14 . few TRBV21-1 TGTGCCAGCAGCACCCGGCGGGTTTGGGGCATTCAGTACTTC CASSTRRVWGIQYF
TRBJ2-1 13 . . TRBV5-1 TGCGCCAGCAGCGCCGGGACCTACAATGAGCAGTTCTTC CASSAGTYNEQFF
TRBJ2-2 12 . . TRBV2 TGTGCCAGCAGTGAGTCGGCCGGGGAGCTGTTTTTT CASSESAGELFF
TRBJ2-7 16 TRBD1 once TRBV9 TGTGCCAGCAGCCCTAGAGGGGACAGCCTTACCTACGAGCAGTACTTC CASSPRGDSLTYEQYF
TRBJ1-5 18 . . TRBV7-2 TGTGCCAGCAGCTTAGTAGGGGGACCAGCTCCCTTCAATCAGCCCCAGCATTTT CASSLVGGPAPFNQPQHF
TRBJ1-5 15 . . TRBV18 TGTGCCAGCTCCCCGGGGGGCAGGGCCTATCAGCCCCAGCATTTT CASSPGGRAYQPQHF
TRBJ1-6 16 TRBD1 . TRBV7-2 TGTGCCAGCAGCTTACAGGGGACAGCTAATAATTCACCCCTCCACTTT CASSLQGTANNSPLHF
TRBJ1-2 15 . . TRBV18 TGTGCCAGCTCACCACCGAGCAGGGGATCGTATGGCTACACCTTC CASSPPSRGSYGYTF
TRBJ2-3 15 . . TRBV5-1 TGCGCCAGCAGCTTGTCTCGGCAGGGGACAGATACGCAGTATTTT CASSLSRQGTDTQYF
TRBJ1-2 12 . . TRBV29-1 TGCAGCGTCGAAACGTTAGGGTATGGCTACACCTTC CSVETLGYGYTF
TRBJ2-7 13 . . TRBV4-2 TGTGCCAGCAGCCCCCGGGGGGCGGGCGAGCAGTACTTC CASSPRGAGEQYF
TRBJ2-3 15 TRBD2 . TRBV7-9 TGTGCCAGCAGCCAGGGTAGCGGGAGCACAGATACGCAGTATTTT CASSQGSGSTDTQYF
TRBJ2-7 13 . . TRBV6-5 TGTGCCAGCAGCCGCGGAGCCCGTGACGAGCAGTACTTC CASSRGARDEQYF
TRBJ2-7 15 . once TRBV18 TGTGCCAGCTCACCACCCACAGGCAGCCCCTACGAGCAGTACTTC CASSPPTGSPYEQYF
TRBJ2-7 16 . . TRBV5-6 TGTGCCAGCAGCCCCCGTGCGGGGCGGGCGGACTACGAGCAGTACTTC CASSPRAGRADYEQYF
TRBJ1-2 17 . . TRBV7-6 TGTGCCAGCAGCTTAGGGCGGGCCAGGGCACCTAACTATGGCTACACCTTC CASSLGRARAPNYGYTF
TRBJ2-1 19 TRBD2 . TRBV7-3 TGTGCCAGCAGCTTATGGGGTAGCGGGGCGCCGAGCTCCTACAATGAGCAGTTCTTC CASSLWGSGAPSSYNEQFF
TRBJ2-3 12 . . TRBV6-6 TGTGCCAGCCAGGCACCCCAAGATACGCAGTATTTT CASQAPQDTQYF